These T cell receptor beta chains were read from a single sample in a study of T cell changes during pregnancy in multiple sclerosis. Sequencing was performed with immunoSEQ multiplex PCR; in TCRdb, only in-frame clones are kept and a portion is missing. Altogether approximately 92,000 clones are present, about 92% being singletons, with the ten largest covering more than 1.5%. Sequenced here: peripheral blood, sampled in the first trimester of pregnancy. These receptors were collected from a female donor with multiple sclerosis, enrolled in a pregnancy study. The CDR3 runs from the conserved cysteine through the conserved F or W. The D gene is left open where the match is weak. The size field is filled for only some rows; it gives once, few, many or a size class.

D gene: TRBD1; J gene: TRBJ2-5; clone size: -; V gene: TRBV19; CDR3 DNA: TGTGCCAGTAGTATCCAGCAGACAGGGTGGAGGGAGACCCAGTACTTC; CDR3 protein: CASSIQQTGWRETQYF
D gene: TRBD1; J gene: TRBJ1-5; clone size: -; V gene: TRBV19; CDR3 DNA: TGTGCCAGTCAGTATAGCCCCCGGCAAAGGGGGCTGGATCAGCCCCAGCATTTT; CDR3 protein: CASQYSPRQRGLDQPQHF
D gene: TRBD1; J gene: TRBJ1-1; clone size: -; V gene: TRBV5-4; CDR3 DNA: TGTGCCAGCAGCTGGCGGGGGACAGGGGGGAACACTGAAGCTTTCTTT; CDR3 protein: CASSWRGTGGNTEAFF
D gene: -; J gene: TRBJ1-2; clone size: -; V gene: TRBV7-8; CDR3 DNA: TGTGCCAGCAGCTCTTCCGACAGGCCCTTTCGGGGCTACACCTTC; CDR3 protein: CASSSSDRPFRGYTF
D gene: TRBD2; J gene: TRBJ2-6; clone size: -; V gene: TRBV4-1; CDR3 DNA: TGCGCCAGCACCGCAAGGGAGGGCACAAGGACTTACTCTGGGGCCAACGTCCTGACTTTC; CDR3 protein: CASTAREGTRTYSGANVLTF
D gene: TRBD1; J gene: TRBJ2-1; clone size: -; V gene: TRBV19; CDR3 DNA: TGTGCCAGTAGTATTCCAAGGGGGCCCCACAATGAGCAGTTCTTC; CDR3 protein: CASSIPRGPHNEQFF
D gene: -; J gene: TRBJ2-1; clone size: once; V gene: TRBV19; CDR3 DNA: TGTGCCAGTAGTATTGGAAGGCTAGACAATGAGCAGTTCTTC; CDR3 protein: CASSIGRLDNEQFF
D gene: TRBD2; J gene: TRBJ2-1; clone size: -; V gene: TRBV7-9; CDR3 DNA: TGTGCCAGCAGCCCCCCTAGCGGGAGTTTGTATGAGCAGTTCTTC; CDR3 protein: CASSPPSGSLYEQFF
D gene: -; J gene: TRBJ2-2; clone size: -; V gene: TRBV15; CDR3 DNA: TGTGCCACCAGCAGAGATTTTCCGCTAGCCGGCACCGGGGAGCTGTTTTTT; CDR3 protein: CATSRDFPLAGTGELFF
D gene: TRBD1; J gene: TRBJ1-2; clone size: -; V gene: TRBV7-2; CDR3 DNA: TGTGCCAGCAGCCCAAACGTGGGACAGCCCGGAGGCTACACCTTC; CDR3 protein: CASSPNVGQPGGYTF
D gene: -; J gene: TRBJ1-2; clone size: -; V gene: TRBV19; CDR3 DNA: TGTGCCAGTAGTGGAGTCGGAACTAACTATGGCTACACCTTC; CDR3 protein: CASSGVGTNYGYTF
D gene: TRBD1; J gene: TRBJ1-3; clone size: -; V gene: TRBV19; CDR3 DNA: TGTGCCAGTAGTTCCGGGACAGGCGCCGGAAACACCATATATTTT; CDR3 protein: CASSSGTGAGNTIYF
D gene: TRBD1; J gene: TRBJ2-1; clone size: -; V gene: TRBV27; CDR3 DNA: TGTGCCAGCAGCCTCAACAGGGGTCCCTACAATGAGCAGTTCTTC; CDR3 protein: CASSLNRGPYNEQFF
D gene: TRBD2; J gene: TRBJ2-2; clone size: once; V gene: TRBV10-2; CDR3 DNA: TGCGCCAGCAGTGAGTCGACTAGCGGTGGCACCGGGGAGCTGTTTTTT; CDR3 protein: CASSESTSGGTGELFF
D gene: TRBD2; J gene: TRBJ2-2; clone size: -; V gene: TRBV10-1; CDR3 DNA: TGCGCCAGCAGTGATAGCGGGAGGGACACCGGGGAGCTGTTTTTT; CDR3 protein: CASSDSGRDTGELFF
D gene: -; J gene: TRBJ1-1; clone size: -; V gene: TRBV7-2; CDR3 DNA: TGTGCCAGCGCTGACTCCCGGGGGTCGGACACTGAAGCTTTCTTT; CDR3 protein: CASADSRGSDTEAFF
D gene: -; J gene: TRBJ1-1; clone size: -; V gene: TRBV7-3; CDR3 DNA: TGTGCCAGCAGCCTTCAGGGAGGTAACCGGAACACTGAAGCTTTCTTT; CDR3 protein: CASSLQGGNRNTEAFF
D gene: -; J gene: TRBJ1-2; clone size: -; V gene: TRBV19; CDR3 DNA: TGTGCCAGTAGTATATCGGGGTACGGGGGCTACACCTTC; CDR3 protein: CASSISGYGGYTF
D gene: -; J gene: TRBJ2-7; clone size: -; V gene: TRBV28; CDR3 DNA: TGTGCCAGCAGTCGAGATGGGACTTCGAGCTCCTACGAGCAGTACTTC; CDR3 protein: CASSRDGTSSSYEQYF
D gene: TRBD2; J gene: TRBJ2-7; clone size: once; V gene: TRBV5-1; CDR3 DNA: TGCGCCAGCAGCTTGATGACTAGCGGTCCTCACGAGCAGTACTTC; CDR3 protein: CASSLMTSGPHEQYF
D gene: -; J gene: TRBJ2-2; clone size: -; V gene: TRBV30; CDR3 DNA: TGTGCCTGGAGTGACGGCCAGGGTTCAGCCGGGGAGCTGTTTTTT; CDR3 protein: CAWSDGQGSAGELFF
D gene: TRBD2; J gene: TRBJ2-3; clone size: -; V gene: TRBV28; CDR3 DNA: TGTGCCAGTCTTCGGGGCGGGAGGGCAGATACGCAGTATTTT; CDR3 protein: CASLRGGRADTQYF